Below are 14 T cell receptor beta chains sequenced from a single sample in a study of shared clonotypes between healthy human individuals. TCRdb's table, derived via immunoSEQ multiplex PCR, lists solely in-frame clones and lacks some. The top ten clones hold roughly 0.05% of a sample with some 550,000 clones, almost 97% of them seen once. The source material was naive CD4+ T cells sorted from blood. As to subset: CD45RA+ positively selected. The receptors originated from a woman aged 25 to 39 in good health.

The chain joins TRBV6-5 to TRBJ2-1; D possibly corresponds to TRBD1 (6 bases). V was pared by 6 bases and J by 4 bases, with 16 bases between. Germline-derived CDR1 and CDR2 are MNHEY and SVGAGI. This CDR3 is 15 amino acids long. CDR3 protein: CASRTGHTSYNEQFF. CDR3 nucleotide sequence: TGTGCCAGCAGGACGGGACACACGTCTTACAATGAGCAGTTCTTC.

V usage is TRBV10-1 and J usage is TRBJ1-3; the D is unclear. Germline V lookup: CDR1 WNHNN, CDR2 SYGVQD (reference sequence). V lost 8 bases, J lost 0 bases, and 8 bases lay in between. This CDR3 has 13 residues. The CDR3 sequence: CASGEDSGNTIYF. DNA for the CDR3: TGCGCCAGCGGGGAAGACTCTGGAAACACCATATATTTT.

The V call is TRBV7-9, the J call TRBJ2-3; tentative D call: TRBD2 (5 bases). CDR3 length equals 14 residues. The ends were cut back, 4 bases at V and 4 bases at J, with 12 bases in the middle. Germline lookup yields CDR1 SEHNR and CDR2 FQNEAQ (reference sequence). DNA for the CDR3: TGTGCCAGCAGCTGGGGAGTCGGATCAGATACGCAGTATTTT. Its protein product is CASSWGVGSDTQYF.

The chain couples TRBV29-1 to TRBJ1-1, with D maybe TRBD1 (5 bases). The CDR3 has 15 residues. Germline CDR1 is SQVTM and CDR2 is ANQGSEA. V was shortened by 4 bases and J by 5 bases, with 20 bases between the two germline ends. CDR3 protein: CSVVVGLQGGTEAFF. The CDR3 DNA sequence: TGCAGCGTTGTGGTTGGACTCCAGGGAGGTACTGAAGCTTTCTTT.

The chain links TRBV5-6 to TRBJ1-2; TRBD1 might be the D (5 bases). The V end lost 6 bases, the J end lost 2 bases, and 14 bases lay between the germline ends. The length of the CDR3 is 14 residues. Germline lookup yields CDR1 SGHDT and CDR2 YYEEEE. The CDR3 region has the DNA TGTGCCAGCACCCACGGGGGGGGGAACTATGGCTACACCTTC. It codes for CASTHGGGNYGYTF.

This clone was detected once. This chain joins TRBV28 and TRBJ2-3, with D perhaps matching TRBD2 (6 bases). Trimming took off 4 bases at V and 5 bases at J, with 22 bases between the two ends. The germline gives CDR1 MDHEN, CDR2 SYDVKM. The length of the CDR3 is 17 residues. The CDR3 loop is CASSSSARGSIGDTQYF. The CDR3 coding sequence is TGTGCCAGCAGTTCCTCAGCACGGGGGAGCATTGGAGATACGCAGTATTTT. Drawing the rest from reference TRBV28 and TRBJ2-3, the complete variable domain is DVKVTQSSRYLVKRTGEKVFLECVQDMDHENMFWYRQDPGLGLRLIYFSYDVKMKEKGDIPEGYSVSREKKERFSLILESASTNQTSMYLCASSSSARGSIGDTQYFGPGTRLTVL.

This chain connects TRBV4-1 to TRBJ2-2; D is ambiguous. V dropped 0 bases and J dropped 1 base, with 0 bases sitting between them. The germline gives CDR1 MGHRA, CDR2 YSYEKL. There are 13 residues in the CDR3. The CDR3 bases are TGCGCCAGCAGCCAAGAGAACACCGGGGAGCTGTTTTTT. It encodes CASSQENTGELFF.

This sequence joins TRBV6-5 and TRBJ2-7, with D tentatively TRBD2 (7 bases). This CDR3 contains 16 residues. Germline V gene sequence: CDR1 MNHEY, CDR2 SVGAGI. The ends were cut back, 0 bases at V and 2 bases at J, with 14 bases in the middle. The CDR3 bases are TGTGCCAGCAGTTACTCGAATATAGGGGGGGCCTACGAGCAGTACTTC. Amino acids: CASSYSNIGGAYEQYF.

The gene calls are TRBV10-1 and TRBJ2-7; 12 bases match TRBD2. Trimming removed 7 bases from V and 5 bases from J; junction bases left unmatched: 9. The CDR3 has 15 amino acids. Germline CDR1 is WNHNN and CDR2 is SYGVQD (reference sequence). CDR3 sequence (DNA): TGCGCCAGCACTCAGCTAGCGGGAGGGTACGACGAGCAGTACTTC. Protein product: CASTQLAGGYDEQYF.

This clone was seen only a few times. Other nucleotide sequences in the sample specify the same CDR3. The chain joins TRBV5-1 to TRBJ1-1; unclear D gene. Germline V gives CDR1 SGHRS, CDR2 YFSETQ. V lost 2 bases and J lost 6, with 11 bases in between. The CDR3 length is 13 residues. CDR3: CASSLTGEAEAFF. The CDR3 DNA follows: TGCGCCAGCAGCTTAACGGGAGAGGCTGAAGCTTTCTTT. Full variable domain (outside the CDR3, taken from reference TRBV5-1 and TRBJ1-1): KAGVTQTPRYLIKTRGQQVTLSCSPISGHRSVSWYQQTPGQGLQFLFEYFSETQRNKGNFPGRFSGRQFSNSRSEMNVSTLELGDSALYLCASSLTGEAEAFFGQGTRLTVV.

The chain is built from TRBV6-1 and TRBJ1-5; the match to TRBD1 covers 8 bases. The CDR3 is 17 residues long. V lost 0 bases to trimming and J lost 5 bases; unmatched junction nucleotides: 9. The germline V gene encodes CDR1 MNHNS and CDR2 SASEGT. CDR3 nucleotide sequence: TGTGCCAGCAGTGAAGCCTCGGGACAGGCGGGTCATCAGCCCCAGCATTTT. This translates into CASSEASGQAGHQPQHF.

The chain employs TRBV11-2 and TRBJ1-1, with D possibly matching TRBD1 (5 bases). CDR3 size: 14 residues. V was trimmed by 2 bases and J by 2 bases, leaving 9 bases between them. Per germline, CDR1 SGHAT and CDR2 FQNNGV. The CDR3 loop reads CASSLMGDNTEAFF. CDR3 nucleotide sequence: TGTGCCAGCAGCTTAATGGGGGACAACACTGAAGCTTTCTTT.

The genes are TRBV19 and TRBJ2-1; 9 nucleotides agree with TRBD1. The ends lost 7 bases at V and 1 base at J; junction bases unmatched: 5. Germline V lookup: CDR1 LNHDA, CDR2 SQIVND (reference sequence). This CDR3 is 15 amino acids long. The CDR3 sequence is CASTRTGVSYNEQFF. The CDR3 DNA follows: TGTGCCAGTACCCGGACAGGGGTGTCCTACAATGAGCAGTTCTTC.

The chain joins TRBV29-1 to TRBJ1-3; no definite D call. V lost 4 bases to trimming and J lost 3 bases, with 10 bases between them. This CDR3 has 13 amino acids. Per germline, CDR1 SQVTM and CDR2 ANQGSEA. The CDR3 loop reads CSVGPRLGNTIYF. The CDR3 DNA sequence: TGCAGCGTTGGGCCCAGGCTTGGAAACACCATATATTTT.